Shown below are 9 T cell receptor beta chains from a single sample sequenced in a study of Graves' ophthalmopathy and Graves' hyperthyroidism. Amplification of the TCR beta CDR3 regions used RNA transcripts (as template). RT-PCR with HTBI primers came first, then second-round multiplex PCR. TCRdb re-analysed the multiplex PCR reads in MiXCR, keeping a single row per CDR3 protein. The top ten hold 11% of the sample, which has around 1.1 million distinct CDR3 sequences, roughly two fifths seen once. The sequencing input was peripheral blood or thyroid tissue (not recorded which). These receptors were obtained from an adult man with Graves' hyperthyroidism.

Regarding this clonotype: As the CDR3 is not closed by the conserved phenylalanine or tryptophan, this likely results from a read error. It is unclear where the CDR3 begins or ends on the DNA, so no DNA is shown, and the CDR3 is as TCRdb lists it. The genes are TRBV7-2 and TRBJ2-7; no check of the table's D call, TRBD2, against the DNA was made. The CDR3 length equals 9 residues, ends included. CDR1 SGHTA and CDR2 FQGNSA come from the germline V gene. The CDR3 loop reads CASSEGLAG.

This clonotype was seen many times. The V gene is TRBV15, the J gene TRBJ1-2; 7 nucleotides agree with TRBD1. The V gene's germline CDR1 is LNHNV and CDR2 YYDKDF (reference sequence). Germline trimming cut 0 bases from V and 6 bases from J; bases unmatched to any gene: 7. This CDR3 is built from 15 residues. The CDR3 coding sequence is TGTGCCACCAGCAGAGATCTCGGGACAGAACATGGCTACACCTTC. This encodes CATSRDLGTEHGYTF.

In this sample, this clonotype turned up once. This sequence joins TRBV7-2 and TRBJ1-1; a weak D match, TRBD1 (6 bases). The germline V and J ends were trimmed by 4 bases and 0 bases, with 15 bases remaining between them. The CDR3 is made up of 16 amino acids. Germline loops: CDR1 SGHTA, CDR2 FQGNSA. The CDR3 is CASSSPPGTLNTEAFF. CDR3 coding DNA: TGTGCCAGCAGCTCCCCCCCCGGGACACTGAACACTGAAGCTTTCTTT. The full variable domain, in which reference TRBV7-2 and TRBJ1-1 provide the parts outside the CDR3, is GAGVSQSPSNKVTEKGKDVELRCDPISGHTALYWYRQSLGQGLEFLIYFQGNSAPDKSGLPSDRFSAERTGGSVSTLTIQRTQQEDSAVYLCASSSPPGTLNTEAFFGQGTRLTVV.

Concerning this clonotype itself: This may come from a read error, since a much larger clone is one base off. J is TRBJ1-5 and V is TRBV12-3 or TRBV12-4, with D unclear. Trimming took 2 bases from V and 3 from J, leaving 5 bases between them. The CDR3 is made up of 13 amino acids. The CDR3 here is CASSLLHNQPQHF. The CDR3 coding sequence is TGTGCCAGCAGTTTACTACACAATCAGCCCCAGCATTTT.

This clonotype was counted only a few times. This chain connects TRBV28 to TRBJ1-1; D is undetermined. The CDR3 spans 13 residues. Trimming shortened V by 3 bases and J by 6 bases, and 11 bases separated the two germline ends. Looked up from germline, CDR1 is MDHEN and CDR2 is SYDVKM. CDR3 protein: CASSFARGSEAFF. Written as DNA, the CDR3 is TGTGCCAGCAGTTTTGCCCGAGGGTCTGAAGCTTTCTTT.

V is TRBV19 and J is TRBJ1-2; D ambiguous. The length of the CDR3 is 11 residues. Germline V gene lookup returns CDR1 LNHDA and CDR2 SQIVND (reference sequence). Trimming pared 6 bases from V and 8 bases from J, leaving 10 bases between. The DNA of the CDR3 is TGTGCCAGTAGACTGAAAGAAGGCTACACCTTC. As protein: CASRLKEGYTF.

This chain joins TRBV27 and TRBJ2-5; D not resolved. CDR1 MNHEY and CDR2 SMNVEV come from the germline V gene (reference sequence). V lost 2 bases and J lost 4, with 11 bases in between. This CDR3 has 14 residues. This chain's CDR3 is CASSLRPYGETQYF. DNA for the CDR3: TGTGCCAGCAGTTTAAGGCCCTATGGAGAGACCCAGTACTTC.

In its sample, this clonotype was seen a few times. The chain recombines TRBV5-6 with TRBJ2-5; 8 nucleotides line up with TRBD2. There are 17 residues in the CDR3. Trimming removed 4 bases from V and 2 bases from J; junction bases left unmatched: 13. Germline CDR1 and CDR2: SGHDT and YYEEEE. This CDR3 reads CASSDTVAGRVQETQYF. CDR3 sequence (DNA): TGTGCCAGCAGCGACACAGTAGCGGGAAGGGTGCAAGAGACCCAGTACTTC.

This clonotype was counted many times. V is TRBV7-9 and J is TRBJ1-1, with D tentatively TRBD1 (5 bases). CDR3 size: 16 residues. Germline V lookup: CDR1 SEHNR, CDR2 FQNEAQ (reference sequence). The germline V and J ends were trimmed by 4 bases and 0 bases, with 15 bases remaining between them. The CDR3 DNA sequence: TGTGCCAGCAGCTCCGCGGACATATCGATGAACACTGAAGCTTTCTTT. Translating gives CASSSADISMNTEAFF. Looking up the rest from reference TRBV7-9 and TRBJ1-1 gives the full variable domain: DTGVSQNPRHKITKRGQNVTFRCDPISEHNRLYWYRQTLGQGPEFLTYFQNEAQLEKSRLLSDRFSAERPKGSFSTLEIQRTEQGDSAMYLCASSSADISMNTEAFFGQGTRLTVV.